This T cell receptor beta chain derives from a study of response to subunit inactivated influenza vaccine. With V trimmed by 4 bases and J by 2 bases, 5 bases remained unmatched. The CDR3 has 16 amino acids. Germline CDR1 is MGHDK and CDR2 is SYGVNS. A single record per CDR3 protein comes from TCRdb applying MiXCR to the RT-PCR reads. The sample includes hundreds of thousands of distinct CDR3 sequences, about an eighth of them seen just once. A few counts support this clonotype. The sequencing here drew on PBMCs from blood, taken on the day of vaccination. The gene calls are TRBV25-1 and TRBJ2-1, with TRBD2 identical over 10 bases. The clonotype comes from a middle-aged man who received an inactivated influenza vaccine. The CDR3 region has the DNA TGTGCCAGCAGTGCCCTAGCGGGGGTCCCCTACAATGAGCAGTTCTTC. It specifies CASSALAGVPYNEQFF.